The 25 T cell receptor beta chains given below trace back to one sample, sequenced in a study of blood T cell repertoires in COVID-19. Profiling relied on immunoSEQ multiplex PCR, and the TCRdb table lists in-frame clones only, not all of them. The sample shows about 140,000 clones, about 83% of them seen only once. What was sequenced was peripheral blood. The receptors were gathered from a human donor in a cohort sampled during active COVID-19.

The sample holds one count of this clone. The chain joins TRBV5-1 to TRBJ2-4, with no clear D. The germline V gene encodes CDR1 SGHRS and CDR2 YFSETQ. The CDR3 length is 15 residues. V lost 0 bases, J lost 8 bases, and 15 bases lay in between. CDR3 in amino acids: CASSLAPQTADIQYF. For the CDR3, the DNA is TGCGCCAGCAGCTTGGCCCCGCAGACTGCAGACATTCAGTACTTC.

The V call is TRBV27, the J call TRBJ2-1; D remains ambiguous. V lost 6 bases and J lost 8, with 20 bases in between. CDR1 MNHEY and CDR2 SMNVEV come from the germline V gene (reference sequence). The CDR3 is 15 residues long. The CDR3 protein is CASSLRGSWRDEQFF. In nucleotides, the CDR3 is TGTGCCAGCAGCCTGCGAGGTTCCTGGCGCGATGAGCAGTTCTTC.

The gene calls are TRBV5-6 and TRBJ2-2; 10 bases line up with TRBD2. CDR3 length equals 15 residues. In germline, CDR1 is SGHDT, CDR2 YYEEEE. The J segment lost 8 bases and the V segment lost 1 base, leaving 5 bases of the junction unmatched. The CDR3 region has the DNA TGTGCCAGCAGCTTGAGCGGGAGGGCCCTGGGGGAGCTGTTTTTT. It specifies CASSLSGRALGELFF.

In its sample, this clone was seen a few times. CDR3 sequence reads: CATSDLDRGRDGYTF. Written as DNA, the CDR3 is TGTGCCACCAGTGATTTGGACAGGGGGAGGGATGGCTACACCTTC. V and J are TRBV24-1 and TRBJ1-2; 9 positions match TRBD1. The V segment lost 0 bases and the J segment 6 bases; nucleotides outside the gene matches: 4. The germline gives CDR1 KGHDR, CDR2 SFDVKD. The CDR3 spans 15 residues.

The V gene is TRBV19, the J gene TRBJ2-5; 7 nucleotides align to TRBD1. The V gene end was trimmed by 1 base and the J gene end by 5 bases; junction bases not matched to a gene: 1. This CDR3 spans 13 amino acids. Germline V gene sequence: CDR1 LNHDA, CDR2 SQIVND (reference sequence). The CDR3: CASSIGRGETQYF. The CDR3 DNA is TGTGCCAGTAGTATAGGCAGGGGGGAGACCCAGTACTTC. Full variable domain (rest looked up from reference TRBV19 and TRBJ2-5): DGGITQSPKYLFRKEGQNVTLSCEQNLNHDAMYWYRQDPGQGLRLIYYSQIVNDFQKGDIAEGYSVSREKKESFPLTVTSAQKNPTAFYLCASSIGRGETQYFGPGTRLLVL.

The genes are TRBV14 and TRBJ2-3; perhaps TRBD2 as D (6 bases). Germline assignment: CDR1 SGHDN and CDR2 FVKESK. The CDR3 covers 18 residues. The V gene lost 4 bases and the J gene lost 1 base, with 21 bases spanning the gap. CDR3 in DNA: TGTGCCAGCAGCCCCAAGTGGAAACCGGCGGGACGCACAGATACGCAGTATTTT. Amino acid sequence: CASSPKWKPAGRTDTQYF.

This clone occurred a few times. The J gene is TRBJ1-5, the V gene TRBV7-2; TRBD1 might be the D (6 bases). CDR3 length: 15 amino acids. Per the germline V gene, CDR1 is SGHTA and CDR2 is FQGNSA. The germline V and J ends were trimmed by 5 bases and 5 bases, with 16 bases remaining between them. This CDR3 reads CASSGGGGVDQPQHF. CDR3 nucleotides: TGTGCCAGCAGCGGCGGGGGGGGCGTTGATCAGCCCCAGCATTTT.

The count of this clone is one. The V and J genes are TRBV25-1 and TRBJ1-1, with D possibly TRBD1 on 5 matching bases. The germline V and J ends were trimmed by 1 base and 3 bases, with 15 bases remaining between them. This CDR3 is 16 amino acids long. CDR1 and CDR2 (germline): MGHDK, SYGVNS. CDR3 coding DNA: TGTGCCAGCAGTGAATTCGCTGGGACTCTCCACACTGAAGCTTTCTTT. Translating it yields CASSEFAGTLHTEAFF.

CDR3: CASGLEPRAVGNSPLHF. Here the CDR3 DNA reads TGTGCTAGTGGTTTGGAACCCAGGGCAGTTGGTAATTCACCCCTCCACTTT. The rearrangement joins TRBV12-5 to TRBJ1-6; TRBD1 is a possible D gene (5 bases). CDR3 size: 17 residues. Germline loops: CDR1 LGHNT, CDR2 FRNRAP. V lost 1 base, J lost 6 bases, and 16 bases lay in between.

This clone was found once. The rearrangement joins TRBV9 to TRBJ1-6; 11 bases map to TRBD1. Germline CDR1 and CDR2: SGDLS and YYNGEE. Trimming removed 5 bases from V and 5 bases from J; junction bases left unmatched: 3. There are 15 residues in the CDR3. The CDR3 is CASRGTGGNNSPLHF. The CDR3 DNA sequence: TGTGCCAGCAGGGGGACAGGGGGAAATAATTCACCCCTCCACTTT. Drawing the rest from reference TRBV9 and TRBJ1-6, the complete variable domain is DSGVTQTPKHLITATGQRVTLRCSPRSGDLSVYWYQQSLDQGLQFLIQYYNGEERAKGNILERFSAQQFPDLHSELNLSSLELGDSALYFCASRGTGGNNSPLHFGNGTRLTVT.

The chain employs TRBV18 and TRBJ2-3, with 7 nucleotides matching TRBD1. V was clipped by 3 bases and J by 3 bases; unmatched bases: 6. Germline CDR1 reads KGHSH; CDR2 reads LQKENI. The CDR3 extends over 15 amino acids. The CDR3 region has the DNA TGTGCCAGCTCACCTTGGACAGGAGGAACAGATACGCAGTATTTT. Protein: CASSPWTGGTDTQYF.

The CDR3 sequence: CASSLVGQGFEKLFF. CDR3 nucleotides: TGCGCCAGCAGCCTTGTGGGACAAGGCTTTGAAAAACTGTTTTTT. This chain links TRBV5-1 with TRBJ1-4, with D perhaps matching TRBD1 (6 bases). The CDR3 consists of 15 residues. Per germline, CDR1 SGHRS and CDR2 YFSETQ. The germline V and J ends were trimmed by 4 bases and 7 bases, with 17 bases remaining between them.

J is TRBJ2-3 and V is TRBV24-1; 9 bases fit TRBD1. The length of the CDR3 is 17 residues. Looked up from germline, CDR1 is KGHDR and CDR2 is SFDVKD. Trimming took 4 bases from V and 7 from J; bases not matched to a gene: 14. The CDR3 is CATSDPMGNGTGHTQYF. CDR3 in DNA: TGTGCCACCAGTGACCCTATGGGGAACGGGACAGGGCATACGCAGTATTTT.

This clone was picked up many times. The genes are TRBV5-1 and TRBJ2-7; TRBD2 aligns across 9 bases. Per germline, CDR1 SGHRS and CDR2 YFSETQ. V lost 2 bases to trimming and J lost 6 bases; unmatched junction nucleotides: 9. CDR3 size: 15 residues. The CDR3 coding sequence is TGCGCCAGCAGCTTCTTGCGGGAGGGCCGTTCCGAGCAGTACTTC. Amino acids: CASSFLREGRSEQYF.

The genes are TRBV12-3 or TRBV12-4 and TRBJ1-1; D unresolved. The germline V and J ends were trimmed by 3 bases and 11 bases, with 10 bases remaining between them. The CDR3 is 11 residues long. The DNA for the CDR3 is TGTGCCAGCAGTTTTAAGCAGGTGGCTTTCTTT. It specifies CASSFKQVAFF.

The rearrangement joins TRBV5-5 to TRBJ2-1; TRBD2 might be the D (5 bases). The CDR3 totals 13 residues. CDR1 is SGHKS and CDR2 is YYEKEE in the germline V gene (reference sequence). Trimming took 3 bases from V and 5 from J, leaving 9 bases between them. CDR3 region: CASSSLADNEQFF. Written as DNA, the CDR3 is TGTGCCAGCAGCTCTCTAGCTGACAATGAGCAGTTCTTC.

V and J are TRBV7-2 and TRBJ2-7; possible D gene TRBD1, 7 bases. The V gene lost 4 bases and the J gene lost 3 bases, with 16 bases spanning the gap. The germline CDR1 and CDR2 sequences are SGHTA and FQGNSA. This CDR3 spans 15 amino acids. CDR3 region: CASSSGGPPYYEQYF. The CDR3 bases are TGTGCCAGCAGCTCAGGGGGGCCTCCATACTACGAGCAGTACTTC.

The chain joins TRBV27 to TRBJ2-1; 8 positions agree with TRBD1. There are 13 residues in the CDR3. V trimming: 5 bases; J trimming: 8 bases; junction bases outside the gene matches: 5. The germline CDR1 and CDR2 sequences are MNHEY and SMNVEV (reference sequence). The CDR3 sequence is CASSRTGLDEQFF. CDR3 bases: TGTGCCAGCAGTAGGACAGGGCTCGATGAGCAGTTCTTC.

This chain uses TRBV6-1 with TRBJ2-2; TRBD2 matches at 12 bases. V gave up 4 bases and J gave up 0 bases; unmatched junction bases: 3. Germline V gene sequence: CDR1 MNHNS, CDR2 SASEGT. The CDR3 is 17 residues long. This CDR3 is CASSALAGGTNTGELFF. CDR3 in DNA: TGTGCCAGCAGTGCACTAGCGGGAGGCACGAACACCGGGGAGCTGTTTTTT.

This rearrangement joins TRBV19 to TRBJ1-5; 8 positions match TRBD1. Trimming at V came to 5 bases and at J to 6 bases, leaving 12 bases not matched to a gene. Germline V lookup: CDR1 LNHDA, CDR2 SQIVND (reference sequence). This CDR3 region has 16 residues. CDR3: CASSPKTGEIGQPQHF. The CDR3 region has the DNA TGTGCCAGTAGTCCGAAGACAGGGGAAATTGGTCAGCCCCAGCATTTT.

This clone was seen just once. This sequence joins TRBV29-1 and TRBJ1-1; 10 bases match TRBD1. J was trimmed by 4 bases and V by 6 bases; bases with no gene match: 8. CDR1 SQVTM and CDR2 ANQGSEA come from the germline V gene. The CDR3 loop spans 14 amino acids. In DNA form, the CDR3 reads TGCAGCGTCCGACAGGGGGCCAGTGGCACTGAAGCTTTCTTT. It encodes CSVRQGASGTEAFF.

J is TRBJ2-7 and V is TRBV27, with TRBD1 matching 9 bases. Germline V gene data show CDR1 as MNHEY and CDR2 as SMNVEV (reference sequence). The CDR3 is 13 amino acids. Trimming took 4 bases from V and 5 from J; bases not matched to a gene: 3. CDR3 sequence: CASSWGQGNEQYF. In nucleotides, the CDR3 is TGTGCCAGCAGTTGGGGACAGGGTAACGAGCAGTACTTC.

This chain uses TRBV27 with TRBJ2-7, with 10 nucleotides matching TRBD2. Germline CDR1 and CDR2: MNHEY and SMNVEV (reference sequence). The CDR3 sequence is 14 residues long. Trimming cost V 5 bases and J 3 bases; bases outside gene matches: 4. The CDR3 sequence: CASSQGTSVYEQYF. The DNA of the CDR3 is TGTGCCAGCAGTCAAGGGACTAGCGTCTACGAGCAGTACTTC.

In its sample, this clone was seen once. This chain joins TRBV30 and TRBJ2-1; D is possibly TRBD2 (6 bases). The CDR3 spans 15 residues. Germline CDR1 is GTSNPN and CDR2 is SVGIG (reference sequence). Trimming removed 5 bases from V and 0 bases from J, with 14 bases in between. The CDR3, as DNA: TGTGCCTGGGGAGGGCGCGGCCTCTCCTACAATGAGCAGTTCTTC. Residues: CAWGGRGLSYNEQFF. Together with reference TRBV30 and TRBJ2-1, the CDR3 gives the full variable domain: SQTIHQWPATLVQPVGSPLSLECTVEGTSNPNLYWYRQAAGRGLQLLFYSVGIGQISSEVPQNLSASRPQDRQFILSSKKLLLSDSGFYLCAWGGRGLSYNEQFFGPGTRLTVL.

The chain couples TRBV4-1 to TRBJ2-7; the match to TRBD1 covers 7 bases. CDR3 length: 14 amino acids. In germline, CDR1 is MGHRA, CDR2 YSYEKL. V shed 1 base, J shed 7 bases, and the junction held 7 bases outside the gene matches. DNA for the CDR3: TGCGCCAGCAGCCAAGCAGACACCAGGGGGGAGCAGTACTTC. Translation gives CASSQADTRGEQYF.